Listed here is a single T cell receptor (beta chain). There is no known antigen for this receptor. Nothing much larger sits one base from this clone, and base qualities are not available. The data were taken from a study of blood T cell repertoires in COVID-19 (dated by TCRdb to 2018 to 2020). Study-level background: Collaborator samples came from the United States, Italy and Spain and covered acute and convalescent phases of COVID-19. Where available, HLA class I and class II types were taken from metadata supplied by the sample provider and were not determined by assay-based typing. The samples were drawn from two sources: the first 160 participants of the ongoing ImmuneRACE study, and 1,254 subjects contributed by 6 global collaborators. The prospective study material was composed of cDNA or gDNA derived from T cells, B-cell-depleted T cells, or PBMCs. Sample metadata almost always included a de-identified subject ID, COVID-19 status, age in years and sex. A freely available public database, intended as a resource for researchers studying the immune response to SARS-CoV-2, is where the repertoires were released. Subjects who had been exposed to COVID-19, were actively infected with it, or had recovered from it provided the deeply sampled blood TCRbeta repertoires that made up the dataset. Here is what the overall study found, with its caveats: The quantity of clinical and demographic metadata differed by source and by participant and was supplied without curation.

Collaborating institutions collected whole blood in K2EDTA tubes following their own protocols. For TCRbeta analysis, collaborators shipped samples in one of three forms: frozen whole blood, isolated PBMCs, or DNA extracted from either of those sample types. The immunoSEQ Assay, a bias-controlled multiplex PCR, was used to amplify TCRbeta CDR3 regions from genomic DNA. The authors' pipeline ran thus. Within the assay, amplification of reference gene primers was used to estimate how many nucleated cells each sample contained. To quantify the absolute abundance of each unique TCRbeta CDR3 rearrangement, sequence reads were collapsed and filtered. Productive Simpson clonality was computed per sample as the square root of Simpson's diversity index over productive rearrangements. TCRdb provides this immuneACCESS table in a form limited to in-frame rearrangements. Some clones are lacking; in checked studies, under half of them reflect an unresolved V gene, and why the rest are absent is not known. The DNA was the basis for D and trimming; V, J and clone size are from that table. Recorded for this sample are some 140,000 clones; more than 75% of them occurred a single time. The ten biggest clones cover 13% of the sample.

The cysteine opens and the phenylalanine closes a CDR3 of 14 amino acids. Solely the CDR3 DNA is kept, with 42 bases framed from the first base. CDR1 and CDR2 are read off the germline V gene as SGHTA and FQGNSA. Trimming at the junction amounts to 3 bases on V and 6 bases on J, and the germline ends lie 14 bases apart. The receptor was derived from an elderly man with acute or convalescent COVID-19. The rearrangement joined TRBV7-2 to TRBJ1-1, with a weak D call of TRBD1 (5 bases match). Material: peripheral blood. The nucleotide sequence reads TGTGCCAGCAGCTTTTCAGTGGGGGGGGCTGAAGCTTTCTTT. Its coded protein is CASSFSVGGAEAFF.